These 3 T cell receptor beta chains were sequenced from one sample in a study of T cells after yellow fever vaccination. TCRdb re-analysed the 5' RACE reads in MiXCR, keeping a single row per CDR3 protein. Of a few hundred thousand distinct CDR3 sequences listed, over 15% are singletons. The specimen comprised PBMCs, sampled before the yellow fever booster vaccination. The source of these receptors is a man between 18 and 35 years old who received the YFV17D yellow fever vaccine.

A few counts support this clonotype. The V gene is TRBV5-1, the J gene TRBJ2-2; 7 bases are a match to TRBD1. Germline-derived CDR1 and CDR2 are SGHRS and YFSETQ. The CDR3 has 16 amino acids. V lost 5 bases and J lost 3; bases outside the gene matches: 10. The CDR3 DNA follows: TGCGCCAGCAGTATACAGGGGAGACAGTACACCGGGGAGCTGTTTTTT. Protein sequence: CASSIQGRQYTGELFF.

The chain is built from TRBV6-1 and TRBJ2-7, with 9 bases matching TRBD1. CDR1 is MNHNS, CDR2 SASEGT, per germline. The CDR3 is made up of 14 amino acids. Trimming at V came to 2 bases and at J to 9 bases, leaving 8 bases not matched to a gene. The CDR3 spells CASSERDRGDRQYV. As DNA, the CDR3 is TGTGCCAGCAGTGAAAGAGACAGGGGGGACCGGCAGTACGTC.

The J gene is TRBJ2-1, the V gene TRBV24-1; 9 bases fit TRBD2. The V gene end was trimmed by 5 bases and the J gene end by 8 bases; junction bases not matched to a gene: 9. CDR3 length: 15 residues. Looked up from germline, CDR1 is KGHDR and CDR2 is SFDVKD. The DNA for the CDR3 is TGTGCCACCAGTGCCCGACTAGCGGTAGTGGATGAGCAGTTCTTC. Amino acid sequence: CATSARLAVVDEQFF.